The next 6 T cell receptor beta chains were all read from a single sample in a study of immune heterogeneity within non-small cell lung tumors. Template input, which was bulk tumor genomic DNA, totaled approximately 630 ng per sample. Biopsy collection occurred during surgery, with several far-apart biopsies per primary tumor. Newly diagnosed with untreated non-small cell lung cancer, the patients underwent curative surgery. Using 32 V and 13 J primers, multiplex PCR amplified TCR beta CDR3. One entry per CDR3 protein results from TCRdb running MiXCR on the multiplex PCR reads. The profile shows over 9,500 distinct CDR3 sequences, about 22% of them singletons. The sequenced sample was lung tumor tissue. Every receptor here comes from a man between 60 and 75 years old with non-small cell lung cancer.

This clonotype was seen more than once but under ten times. The V and J genes are TRBV11-3 and TRBJ1-3; the D gene is possibly TRBD1 (5 bases). V lost 4 bases to trimming and J lost 8 bases, with 6 bases between them. The CDR3 extends over 11 amino acids. CDR1 and CDR2 from the germline V gene are SGHNT and YENEEA. The CDR3 is CASSSRDTIYF. CDR3 in DNA: TGTGCCAGCAGCTCCAGGGACACCATATATTTT. Full variable domain (missing parts from reference TRBV11-3 and TRBJ1-3): EAGVVQSPRYKIIEKKQPVAFWCNPISGHNTLYWYLQNLGQGPELLIRYENEEAVDDSQLPKDRFSAERLKGVDSTLKIQPAELGDSAVYLCASSSRDTIYFGEGSWLTVV.

This clonotype appeared many times. V usage is TRBV30 and J usage is TRBJ1-1, with D tentatively TRBD1 (5 bases). Germline V gene sequence: CDR1 GTSNPN, CDR2 SVGIG (reference sequence). The CDR3 consists of 14 residues. The V and J ends lost 0 bases and 2 bases respectively, with 10 bases between them. CDR3 amino acids: CAWSVGGVNTEAFF. As DNA, the CDR3 is TGTGCCTGGAGTGTAGGAGGGGTAAACACTGAAGCTTTCTTT.

This clonotype was observed a few times. V is TRBV20-1 and J is TRBJ2-2; 8 bases agree with TRBD2. CDR3 length: 15 residues. CDR1 and CDR2 from the germline V gene are DFQATT and SNEGSKA (reference sequence). With 6 bases clipped from V and 0 bases from J, the junction kept 6 bases outside the gene matches. The CDR3 bases are TGCAGTGCCACCGGGGGGGGGGCGAACACCGGGGAGCTGTTTTTT. This sequence encodes CSATGGGANTGELFF.

This clonotype was counted only a few times. The chain has TRBV5-4 and TRBJ2-1; 8 bases fit TRBD1. This CDR3 has 17 residues. Trimming took 2 bases from V and 2 from J; bases not matched to a gene: 9. Germline-derived CDR1 and CDR2 are SGHNT and YYREEE (reference sequence). The CDR3 sequence is CASSLLTGTGAYNEQFF. In DNA, the CDR3 is TGTGCCAGCAGCTTATTAACAGGGACAGGCGCCTACAATGAGCAGTTCTTC.

The V gene is TRBV10-1, the J gene TRBJ2-1, with TRBD2 matching over 12 bases. Trimming took 8 bases from V and 10 from J; bases not matched to a gene: 6. This CDR3 has 13 amino acids. Germline V gives CDR1 WNHNN, CDR2 SYGVQD (reference sequence). As DNA, the CDR3 is TGCGCCAGCCAGACTAGCGGGAGCCAGGAGCAGTTCTTC. It codes for CASQTSGSQEQFF.

This clonotype occurred once. At one end, the junction sequence differs from germline, possibly due to a read error. The chain is built from TRBV27 and TRBJ2-5; D possibly corresponds to TRBD1 (6 bases). This CDR3 region has 13 residues. The germline V gene encodes CDR1 MNHEY and CDR2 SMNVEV (reference sequence). CDR3 bases: TGTGCCGGCAGTTTAGGGGGTGGGGAGACCCAGTACTTC. Its translation is CAGSLGGGETQYF.